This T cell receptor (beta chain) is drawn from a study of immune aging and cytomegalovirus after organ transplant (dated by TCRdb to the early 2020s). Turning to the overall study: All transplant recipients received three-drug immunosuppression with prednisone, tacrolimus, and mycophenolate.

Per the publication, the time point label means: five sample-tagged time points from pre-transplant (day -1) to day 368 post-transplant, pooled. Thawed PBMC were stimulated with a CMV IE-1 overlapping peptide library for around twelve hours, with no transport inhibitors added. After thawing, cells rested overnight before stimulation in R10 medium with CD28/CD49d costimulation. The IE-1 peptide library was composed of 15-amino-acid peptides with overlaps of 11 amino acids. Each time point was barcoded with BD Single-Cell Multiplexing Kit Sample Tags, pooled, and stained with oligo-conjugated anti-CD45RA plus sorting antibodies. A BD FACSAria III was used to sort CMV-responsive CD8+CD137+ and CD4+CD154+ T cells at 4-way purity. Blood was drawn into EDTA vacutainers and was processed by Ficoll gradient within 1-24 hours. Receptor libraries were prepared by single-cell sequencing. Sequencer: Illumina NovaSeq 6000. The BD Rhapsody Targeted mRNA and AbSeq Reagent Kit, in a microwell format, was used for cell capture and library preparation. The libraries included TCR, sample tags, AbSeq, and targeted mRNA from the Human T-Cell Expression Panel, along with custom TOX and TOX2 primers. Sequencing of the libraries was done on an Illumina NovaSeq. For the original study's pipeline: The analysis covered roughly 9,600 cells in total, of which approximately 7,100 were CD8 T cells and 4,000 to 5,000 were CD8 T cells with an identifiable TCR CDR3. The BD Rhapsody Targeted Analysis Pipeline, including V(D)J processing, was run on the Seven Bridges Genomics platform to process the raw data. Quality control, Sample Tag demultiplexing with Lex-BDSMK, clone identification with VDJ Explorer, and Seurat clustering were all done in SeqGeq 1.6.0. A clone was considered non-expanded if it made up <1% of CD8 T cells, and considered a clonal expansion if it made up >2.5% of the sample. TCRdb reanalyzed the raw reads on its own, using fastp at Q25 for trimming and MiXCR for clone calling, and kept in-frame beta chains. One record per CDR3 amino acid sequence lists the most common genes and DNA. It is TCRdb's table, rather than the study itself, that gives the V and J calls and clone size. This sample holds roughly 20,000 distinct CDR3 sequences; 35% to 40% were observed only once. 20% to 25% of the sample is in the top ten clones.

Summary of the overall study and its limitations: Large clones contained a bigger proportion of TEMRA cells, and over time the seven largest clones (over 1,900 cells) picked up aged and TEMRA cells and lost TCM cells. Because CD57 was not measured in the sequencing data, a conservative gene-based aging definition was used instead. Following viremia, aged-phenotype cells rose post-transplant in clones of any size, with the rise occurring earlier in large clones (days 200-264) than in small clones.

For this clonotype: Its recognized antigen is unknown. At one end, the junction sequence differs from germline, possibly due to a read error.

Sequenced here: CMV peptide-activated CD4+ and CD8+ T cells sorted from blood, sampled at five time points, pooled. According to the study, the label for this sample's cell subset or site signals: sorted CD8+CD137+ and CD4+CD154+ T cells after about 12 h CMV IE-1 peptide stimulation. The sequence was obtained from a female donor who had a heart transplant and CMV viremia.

CDR3 sequence: CSAREMTTSDNEQFF. Read as DNA, the sequence is TGCAGCGCTAGAGAGATGACGACAAGCGACAATGAGCAGTTCTTC. Rearrangement joined TRBV20-1 to TRBJ2-1; the D segment cannot be called with confidence. CDR1 and CDR2 (DFQATT, SNEGSKA) derive from the germline V gene (reference sequence). The cysteine opens and the phenylalanine closes a CDR3 of 15 amino acids. Only the CDR3 region is kept as DNA, spanning 45 bases read in frame from base 1.